This passage covers 22 T cell receptor beta chains from one sample sequenced in a study of neoadjuvant nivolumab and ipilimumab in lung cancer. TCRdb keeps only in-frame clones here, not all; method: immunoSEQ multiplex PCR. This sample has 25,000 to 30,000 clones, with 65% to 85% found just once. The sample here was peripheral blood, taken before neoadjuvant nivolumab, alone or with ipilimumab. These receptors were collected from an adult with non-small cell lung cancer.

The chain employs TRBV5-1 and TRBJ1-1; 8 nucleotides match TRBD1. Germline assignment: CDR1 SGHRS and CDR2 YFSETQ. The CDR3 spans 16 residues. After removal of 0 bases from V and 5 bases from J, the junction contained 9 bases not matched to a gene. In DNA form, the CDR3 reads TGCGCCAGCAGCTTGGGAAGGGACAGGACACTAACTGAAGCTTTCTTT. It encodes CASSLGRDRTLTEAFF.

The J gene is TRBJ2-7, the V gene TRBV6-5; 7 positions agree with TRBD1. Germline CDR1 and CDR2: MNHEY and SVGAGI. This CDR3 spans 14 amino acids. V lost 2 bases to trimming and J lost 5 bases; unmatched junction nucleotides: 6. The DNA of the CDR3 is TGTGCCAGCAGTTACGCAGGGGGTATCAACGAGCAGTACTTC. Amino acid sequence: CASSYAGGINEQYF.

The rearrangement uses TRBV27 and TRBJ2-2; D is tentatively TRBD1 or TRBD2 (5 bases each). CDR1 MNHEY and CDR2 SMNVEV come from the germline V gene (reference sequence). The CDR3 extends over 16 amino acids. Trimming pared 3 bases from V and 0 bases from J, leaving 11 bases between. The CDR3 coding sequence is TGTGCCAGCAGTTTGTATCTGGGGGCGAACACCGGGGAGCTGTTTTTT. Translation gives CASSLYLGANTGELFF.

The chain couples TRBV7-6 to TRBJ2-5; D remains unclear. The V and J ends lost 5 bases and 2 bases respectively, with 9 bases between them. The germline CDR1 and CDR2 sequences are SGHVS and FNYEAQ. The CDR3 covers 13 residues. The CDR3 loop reads CASSLGPQETQYF. The CDR3 region has the DNA TGTGCCAGCAGCCTCGGCCCACAAGAGACCCAGTACTTC.

This clone was picked up one time. This chain connects TRBV18 to TRBJ2-2; TRBD1 aligns across 7 bases. V gave up 1 base and J gave up 1 base; unmatched junction bases: 9. The CDR3 runs to 18 residues. The germline CDR1 and CDR2 sequences are KGHSH and LQKENI. The CDR3 loop reads CASSPLQGPKMNTGELFF. CDR3 in DNA: TGTGCCAGCTCACCACTACAGGGGCCCAAGATGAACACCGGGGAGCTGTTTTTT.

This rearrangement joins TRBV2 to TRBJ2-7; 7 bases fit TRBD1. Germline trimming cut 4 bases from V and 2 bases from J; bases unmatched to any gene: 8. There are 15 residues in the CDR3. In germline, CDR1 is SNHLY, CDR2 FYNNEI. The CDR3 DNA reads as TGTGCCAGCAGTGGAAACAGGGGCCTTACCTACGAGCAGTACTTC. Residues: CASSGNRGLTYEQYF.

This clone was seen just once. V is TRBV10-1 and J is TRBJ1-1; D possibly corresponds to TRBD1 (6 bases). Germline lookup yields CDR1 WNHNN and CDR2 SYGVQD (reference sequence). Between the trimmed V and J ends, which lost 7 bases and 4 bases, there was a span of 13 bases. The CDR3 loop spans 13 amino acids. The CDR3 sequence: CASKAGEATEAFF. CDR3 nucleotide sequence: TGCGCCAGCAAGGCAGGGGAGGCCACTGAAGCTTTCTTT.

V is TRBV12-5 and J is TRBJ1-5; D is unclear. Germline values: CDR1 LGHNT, CDR2 FRNRAP. Trimming took 3 bases from V and 4 from J, leaving 4 bases between them. The CDR3 has 12 residues. CDR3 loop: CASGFSNQPQHF. The DNA of the CDR3 is TGTGCTAGTGGTTTTTCAAATCAGCCCCAGCATTTT.

This clone appeared a single time. This chain links TRBV13 with TRBJ2-3; perhaps TRBD1 as D (6 bases). Trimming removed 0 bases from V and 4 bases from J, with 11 bases in between. Germline lookup yields CDR1 PRHDT and CDR2 FYEKMQ (reference sequence). The CDR3 is 15 residues long. CDR3: CASSLGGGAADTQYF. For the CDR3, the DNA is TGTGCCAGCAGCTTAGGTGGGGGCGCGGCAGATACGCAGTATTTT.

This clone was seen more than once but under ten times. This sequence joins TRBV6-1 and TRBJ2-1; 9 bases match TRBD2. CDR1 and CDR2 from the germline V gene are MNHNS and SASEGT. This CDR3 is built from 15 residues. V shed 1 base, J shed 8 bases, and the junction held 6 bases outside the gene matches. The CDR3 nucleotides are TGTGCCAGCAGTGAAGGTAGCGGGGGTTTCTATGAGCAGTTCTTC. It codes for CASSEGSGGFYEQFF.

This chain uses TRBV9 with TRBJ2-3, with 8 bases aligning to TRBD1. Germline V gives CDR1 SGDLS, CDR2 YYNGEE. Trimming at V came to 4 bases and at J to 1 base, leaving 5 bases not matched to a gene. CDR3 length equals 15 residues. The CDR3 is CASSIGTGRTDTQYF. The CDR3 DNA sequence: TGTGCCAGCAGCATCGGGACAGGCCGCACAGATACGCAGTATTTT.

The CDR3 loop is CASSPIGEAFF. DNA of the CDR3: TGTGCCAGCAGCCCCATAGGAGAAGCTTTCTTT. The chain employs TRBV11-2 and TRBJ1-1; the D is unclear. This CDR3 contains 11 residues. Trimming left V 5 bases short and J 8 bases short, with 9 bases between. Germline values: CDR1 SGHAT, CDR2 FQNNGV.

V and J are TRBV7-9 and TRBJ1-1; D may be TRBD1 (5 bases). Germline V lookup: CDR1 SEHNR, CDR2 FQNEAQ (reference sequence). Trimming stripped 0 bases from V and 5 bases from J, with 10 bases between. The CDR3 contains 14 residues. This chain's CDR3 is CASSLAAGMTEAFF. CDR3 nucleotides: TGTGCCAGCAGCTTAGCAGCAGGGATGACTGAAGCTTTCTTT.

The chain uses TRBV9 and TRBJ2-5, with TRBD2 identical over 8 bases. Germline assignment: CDR1 SGDLS and CDR2 YYNGEE. CDR3 length: 12 amino acids. V lost 4 bases, J lost 5 bases, and 1 base stayed unmatched. The CDR3 loop is CASSPGGETQYF. The CDR3 region has the DNA TGTGCCAGCAGCCCGGGGGGGGAGACCCAGTACTTC.

The V gene is TRBV6-5, the J gene TRBJ2-7; 7 positions agree with TRBD2. The junction had 10 bases not matched to a gene; V was cut back by 5 bases and J by 3 bases. This CDR3 contains 15 residues. Germline CDR1 and CDR2: MNHEY and SVGAGI. CDR3 bases: TGTGCCAGCAGTGGGGGGGAGGGCAGGGTCTACGAGCAGTACTTC. Amino acids: CASSGGEGRVYEQYF.

This chain uses TRBV10-3 with TRBJ2-7; D remains ambiguous. CDR1 is ENHRY, CDR2 SYGVKD, per germline. The CDR3 runs 13 residues. The V end lost 11 bases, the J end lost 7 bases, and 21 bases lay between the germline ends. The CDR3, as DNA: TGTGCCTCAACCCTAAGCGAAGAAAGGGAGCAGTACTTC. Protein: CASTLSEEREQYF.

This clone was seen only a few times. J is TRBJ2-3 and V is TRBV5-1; D gene uncertain. V was trimmed by 5 bases and J by 0 bases, leaving 4 bases between them. The CDR3 runs to 12 residues. Germline CDR1 is SGHRS and CDR2 is YFSETQ. DNA of the CDR3: TGCGCCAGCAGGCTCAGCACAGATACGCAGTATTTT. Translated, it gives CASRLSTDTQYF.

CDR3 protein: CASSGPWDRGRAFF. The DNA of the CDR3 is TGTGCCAGCAGTGGGCCTTGGGACAGGGGGCGAGCTTTCTTT. The gene calls are TRBV2 and TRBJ1-1; TRBD1 aligns across 12 bases. The ends lost 4 bases at V and 10 bases at J; junction bases unmatched: 7. Germline assignment: CDR1 SNHLY and CDR2 FYNNEI. The length of the CDR3 is 14 residues.

The chain employs TRBV10-1 and TRBJ2-3; D ambiguous. CDR3 length: 17 amino acids. V was pared by 2 bases and J by 2 bases, with 17 bases between. Looked up from germline, CDR1 is WNHNN and CDR2 is SYGVQD (reference sequence). CDR3 DNA: TGCGCCAGCAGTGAGCGACGAACTCGGCCTATCACAGATACGCAGTATTTT. Protein sequence: CASSERRTRPITDTQYF.

The gene calls are TRBV18 and TRBJ1-4, with D perhaps matching TRBD1 (6 bases). CDR3 length: 18 amino acids. V was shortened by 2 bases and J by 0 bases, with 16 bases between the two germline ends. In germline, CDR1 is KGHSH, CDR2 LQKENI. CDR3 residues: CASSPSLGGTATNEKLFF. In nucleotides, the CDR3 is TGTGCCAGCTCACCATCTTTAGGGGGAACGGCAACTAATGAAAAACTGTTTTTT.

This clone was seen once. The CDR3 DNA reads as TGCAGCGTTGAAGAAGTAGGGACTAGCTTTAGGGAGACCCAGTACTTC. Translation gives CSVEEVGTSFRETQYF. The chain joins TRBV29-1 to TRBJ2-5; 9 bases fit TRBD2. The CDR3 has 16 amino acids. CDR1 SQVTM and CDR2 ANQGSEA come from the germline V gene. Trimming at V came to 0 bases and at J to 5 bases, leaving 10 bases not matched to a gene.

The chain recombines TRBV7-9 with TRBJ2-7; D might be TRBD2 (5 bases). Germline CDR1 is SEHNR and CDR2 is FQNEAQ (reference sequence). The CDR3 spans 12 residues. V lost 6 bases to trimming and J lost 6 bases, with 12 bases between them. Here the CDR3 reads CASRRGSAEQYF. In DNA form, the CDR3 reads TGTGCCAGCAGAAGAGGGTCGGCCGAGCAGTACTTC.